Listed below are T cell receptor beta chains from one sample, sequenced in a study of T cell responses to AZD1222 COVID-19 vaccine. The method was immunoSEQ multiplex PCR; TCRdb's version includes in-frame clones alone and lacks a portion of them. Among some 110,000 clones, about 80% were seen once, and the ten largest hold roughly 9.5%. This specimen consisted of peripheral blood, obtained on day 0 of AZD1222 vaccination. Source of these receptors: an adult in good health. Each CDR3 is given with its conserved first and last residue. The D gene is left open where the match is weak. Size is stated for part of the rows, as once, few or many counts, or as a class when the clone is expanded.

>TRBJ1-1|TRBV7-8|few|.
CASSPAPFTEAFF
TGTGCCAGCAGCCCGGCCCCTTTCACTGAAGCTTTCTTT
>TRBJ1-1|TRBV6-4|.|.
CASSPRGGLNTEAFF
TGTGCCAGCAGTCCCCGGGGTGGATTGAACACTGAAGCTTTCTTT
>TRBJ1-5|TRBV19|.|.
CASSSYRGNQPQHF
TGTGCCAGTAGCTCTTACCGGGGAAATCAGCCCCAGCATTTT
>TRBJ1-4|TRBV3-1/TRBV3-2|.|.
CASSQDAGCDEKLFF
TGTGCCAGCAGCCAAGATGCGGGGTGTGATGAAAAACTGTTTTTT
>TRBJ2-3|TRBV5-6|.|.
CASSFGFGQYF
TGTGCCAGCAGCTTCGGCTTTGGGCAGTATTTT
>TRBJ2-1|TRBV27|.|TRBD1
CASSDGQGAYNEQFF
TGTGCCAGCAGCGATGGACAGGGGGCCTACAATGAGCAGTTCTTC
>TRBJ2-5|TRBV18|.|.
CASSQARQETQYF
TGTGCCAGCTCACAAGCGCGGCAAGAGACCCAGTACTTC
>TRBJ1-4|TRBV18|.|TRBD1
CASSPQGQPNEKLFF
TGTGCCAGCTCACCGCAGGGACAGCCTAATGAAAAACTGTTTTTT
>TRBJ2-1|TRBV27|.|TRBD2
CASSSSGRAAQDEQFF
TGTGCCAGCAGTTCCAGCGGGAGGGCGGCTCAGGATGAGCAGTTCTTC
>TRBJ1-1|TRBV6-5|.|.
CASSPASPLIEAFF
TGTGCCAGCAGCCCGGCATCCCCTCTAATTGAAGCTTTCTTT
>TRBJ2-7|TRBV28|.|.
CASSFGWEQASYEQYF
TGTGCCAGCAGTTTTGGATGGGAACAGGCATCCTACGAGCAGTACTTC
>TRBJ2-1|TRBV7-3|many|.
CASSLGLGVYNEQFF
TGTGCCAGCAGTCTTGGGTTGGGTGTCTACAATGAGCAGTTCTTC
>TRBJ2-1|TRBV24-1|.|.
CATSERGSYNEQFF
TGTGCCACCAGTGAAAGGGGTTCATACAATGAGCAGTTCTTC
>TRBJ1-4|TRBV2|.|.
CASSEGKLFF
TGTGCCAGCAGTGAGGGGAAACTGTTTTTT
>TRBJ2-1|TRBV28|.|.
CASSPASSYNEQFF
TGTGCCAGCAGTCCGGCGAGCTCCTACAATGAGCAGTTCTTC
>TRBJ1-5|TRBV18|.|.
CASSDGVDGPQHF
TGTGCCAGCTCCGATGGGGTGGACGGGCCCCAGCATTTT
>TRBJ1-2|TRBV29-1|.|.
CSVAQTIGNGYTF
TGCAGCGTTGCACAGACCATTGGAAATGGCTACACCTTC
>TRBJ1-2|TRBV19|.|TRBD1
CASTEPGQGVGYTF
TGTGCCAGTACCGAACCGGGACAGGGAGTTGGCTACACCTTC
>TRBJ2-7|TRBV6-2/TRBV6-3|.|.
CASSILGVEQYF
TGTGCCAGCAGCATTCTAGGGGTTGAGCAGTACTTC
>TRBJ1-1|TRBV7-9|.|.
CASSSRGTGNTEAFF
TGTGCCAGCAGCTCAAGGGGTACAGGCAACACTGAAGCTTTCTTT
>TRBJ2-1|TRBV11-2|.|.
CASSLTLEYNEQFF
TGTGCCAGCAGCCTCACCTTAGAGTACAATGAGCAGTTCTTC
>TRBJ2-1|TRBV29-1|.|.
CSVARTVNNEQFF
TGCAGCGTTGCCAGGACGGTGAACAATGAGCAGTTCTTC
>TRBJ2-1|TRBV5-1|.|.
CASSVGGTEQFF
TGCGCCAGCAGCGTCGGAGGTACAGAGCAGTTCTTC
>TRBJ1-5|TRBV4-1|.|.
CASSQESRMDVRPQHF
TGCGCCAGCAGCCAAGAGTCCCGGATGGATGTTAGGCCCCAGCATTTT
>TRBJ1-4|TRBV5-1|.|.
CASSLSQPEKLFF
TGCGCCAGCAGCTTATCACAACCTGAAAAACTGTTTTTT
>TRBJ1-6|TRBV28|.|TRBD1
CASSSGDRYSPLHF
TGTGCCAGCAGTTCCGGGGACAGATATTCACCCCTCCACTTT
>TRBJ1-1|TRBV3-1/TRBV3-2|.|.
CASSQDSGGDTEAFF
TGTGCCAGCAGCCAAGATTCAGGAGGGGACACTGAAGCTTTCTTT
>TRBJ2-7|TRBV28|.|TRBD1
CASTLGTGVNEQYF
TGTGCCAGCACCCTCGGGACAGGGGTTAACGAGCAGTACTTC
>TRBJ1-2|TRBV5-6|.|.
CASSLERGRNYGYTF
TGTGCCAGCAGCTTGGAACGGGGGCGGAACTATGGCTACACCTTC
>TRBJ2-3|TRBV5-1|.|TRBD2
CASSPVAGRTDTQYF
TGCGCCAGCAGCCCGGTAGCGGGACGCACAGATACGCAGTATTTT
>TRBJ1-1|TRBV28|.|.
CASRTIGYTEAFF
TGTGCCAGCAGGACTATTGGGTACACTGAAGCTTTCTTT
>TRBJ1-2|TRBV13|.|.
CASSLGQRDGYTF
TGTGCCAGCAGCTTAGGCCAGAGAGATGGCTACACCTTC
>TRBJ2-2|TRBV7-3|.|TRBD2
CASSSLAGNTGELFF
TGTGCCAGCAGCTCACTAGCGGGGAACACCGGGGAGCTGTTTTTT
>TRBJ2-7|TRBV4-2|.|TRBD2
CASSQGGGSYEQYF
TGTGCCAGCAGCCAAGGCGGGGGCTCCTACGAGCAGTACTTC
>TRBJ2-1|TRBV11-1|medium-sized|TRBD1
CASEGQGANSANEQFF
TGTGCCAGCGAAGGGCAGGGGGCCAATTCCGCCAATGAGCAGTTCTTC
>TRBJ2-1|TRBV7-8|.|TRBD1
CASSAPGQGPSEQFF
TGTGCCAGCAGCGCCCCGGGACAGGGTCCTAGTGAGCAGTTCTTC
>TRBJ2-5|TRBV15|.|TRBD2
CATSSGVAGDQETQYF
TGTGCCACCAGCAGCGGGGTAGCGGGAGACCAAGAGACCCAGTACTTC
>TRBJ2-7|TRBV11-2|.|.
CASSLSETGQQYF
TGTGCCAGCAGCTTATCCGAGACGGGGCAACAGTACTTC
>TRBJ2-7|TRBV6-5|.|TRBD1
CASSYYSGQGVYEQYF
TGTGCCAGCAGTTACTATTCGGGACAGGGGGTCTACGAGCAGTACTTC
>TRBJ1-5|TRBV7-9|.|.
CASSLAGHDSNQPQHF
TGTGCCAGCAGCTTAGCGGGACATGATAGCAATCAGCCCCAGCATTTT
>TRBJ1-1|TRBV7-9|.|.
CASSFGEGSRSEAFF
TGTGCCAGCAGCTTTGGCGAGGGTTCGAGGTCTGAAGCTTTCTTT
>TRBJ2-2|TRBV19|.|.
CASSISGFGELFF
TGTGCCAGTAGTATATCGGGGTTCGGGGAGCTGTTTTTT
>TRBJ2-4|TRBV13|.|TRBD2
CASRLAGTKNIQYF
TGTGCCAGCAGACTAGCGGGAACCAAAAACATTCAGTACTTC
>TRBJ2-3|TRBV3-1/TRBV3-2|.|.
CASSPAWADTQYF
TGTGCCAGCAGCCCCGCCTGGGCAGATACGCAGTATTTT
>TRBJ2-1|TRBV19|.|.
CASSMLYNEQFF
TGTGCCAGTAGTATGCTTTACAATGAGCAGTTCTTC
>TRBJ1-4|TRBV5-6|.|.
CASRLRGAANEKLFF
TGTGCCAGCAGGCTCCGGGGGGCAGCTAATGAAAAACTGTTTTTT
>TRBJ2-1|TRBV21-1|.|.
CASSKEFGAGRTLNEQFF
TGTGCCAGCAGCAAAGAATTTGGGGCGGGGAGGACCCTAAATGAGCAGTTCTTC
>TRBJ1-3|TRBV19|.|.
CASSVTGPGTGNTIYF
TGTGCCAGTAGTGTCACAGGGCCTGGTACTGGAAACACCATATATTTT
>TRBJ1-1|TRBV7-3|.|.
CASAGQPNTEAFF
TGTGCCAGCGCGGGGCAGCCGAACACTGAAGCTTTCTTT
>TRBJ2-1|TRBV6-5|.|.
CASSLMRGEKFF
TGTGCCAGCAGTCTTATGAGGGGGGAAAAGTTCTTC
>TRBJ2-1|TRBV18|.|TRBD1
CASSPRGTVYNEQFF
TGTGCCAGCTCACCACGGGGGACAGTCTACAATGAGCAGTTCTTC
>TRBJ1-5|TRBV7-2|.|.
CASSLVGRDQPQHF
TGTGCCAGCAGCTTAGTCGGGAGAGACCAGCCCCAGCATTTT
>TRBJ1-2|TRBV7-3|few|.
CASSLWAGQAYYGYTF
TGTGCCAGCAGCTTATGGGCAGGGCAAGCTTACTATGGCTACACCTTC
>TRBJ2-7|TRBV19|.|.
CASSNTGFEQYF
TGTGCCAGTAGTAACACAGGGTTCGAGCAGTACTTC
>TRBJ2-2|TRBV14|.|.
CASSPRTANTGELFF
TGTGCCAGCAGCCCTCGGACGGCGAACACCGGGGAGCTGTTTTTT
>TRBJ1-2|TRBV3-1/TRBV3-2|.|TRBD1
CASSLWDSGPNYGYTF
TGTGCCAGCAGCCTTTGGGACAGTGGCCCTAACTATGGCTACACCTTC
>TRBJ2-1|TRBV11-2|.|.
CASSKTSFTRSYNEQFF
TGTGCCAGCAGCAAGACTAGTTTCACGCGGTCCTACAATGAGCAGTTCTTC
>TRBJ2-3|TRBV28|.|TRBD1
CASSFQGAFADTQYF
TGTGCCAGCAGTTTCCAGGGGGCTTTCGCAGATACGCAGTATTTT
>TRBJ2-1|TRBV10-3|.|TRBD2
CATSTLERGYVEQFF
TGTGCCACGTCGACCCTCGAGCGGGGGTATGTTGAGCAGTTCTTC